This T cell receptor (beta chain) was captured in a study of Ad26.COV2.S vaccination and SARS-CoV-2 variants (dated by TCRdb to about 2021). Regarding the study in general: Donors in the vaccine arm were drawn from COV1001, a multicentre, randomized, double-blind, placebo-controlled phase I-IIa trial testing Ad26.COV2.S in healthy adults. Dosing of Ad26.COV2.S was intramuscular, at either 5x10^10 or 1x10^11 viral particles, delivered as one shot or as two shots spaced 56 days apart. TCRbeta repertoire sequencing served as the tool for gauging how specific and how broad the SARS-CoV-2-reactive T cell receptors were following Ad26.COV2.S vaccination. A total of some 30 samples were included in the TCR-sequenced set, comprising around 19 Ad26.COV2.S vaccine recipients, 5 placebo recipients and 8 SARS-CoV-2 convalescent individuals. Trial participants were randomized into five groups of five: low-dose or high-dose Ad26.COV2.S given once or twice, or placebo on both occasions. Investigators did not know the trial group allocation while performing experiments and assessing outcomes.

Of note for this clone: The antigen this receptor binds is unknown. The input lacks base qualities; no much larger clone sits a single base away.

The immunoSEQ Assay was the method used to sequence TCRbeta CDR3 regions. After extraction, genomic DNA underwent amplification by bias-controlled multiplex PCR, followed by high-throughput sequencing. From the authors' description of their analysis: To quantify the absolute abundance of every unique TCRbeta CDR3 region, sequences were collapsed and filtered. Usable DNA was measured by amplifying reference genes present in all nucleated cells, and TCRbeta template counts were normalized to that usable DNA to estimate T cell fraction. Repertoire TCRs were annotated as SARS-CoV-2-specific by exact matching of V gene, CDR3 amino acid sequence and J gene to a known reactive TCR set. The reference SARS-CoV-2 TCR set was obtained from MIRA and was filtered for enrichment in COVID-19-positive ImmuneCODE repertoires, whereby public or cross-reactive TCRs were removed. Using the MIRA antigens, annotated TCRs were further analysed by specific ORF or by position within an ORF. Breadth was defined as annotated unique rearrangements over total unique productive rearrangements; depth was the summed frequency of those rearrangements. Group comparisons of TCR breadth used two-sided Wilcoxon rank-sum tests. The source is immuneACCESS, and TCRdb retained only in-frame sequences with V and J called. Part of the clones is not carried over; for the studies checked, unresolved V genes explain less than half of this, and the remainder is unexplained. That table supplies the V and J calls and clone size; D and trimming were determined from the DNA. This sample comprises about 680,000 clones, 89% of them detected only once. The top ten hold approximately 1.5% of the sample.

Interpreted using the paper, the treatment or condition label stands for: over 15 received Ad26.COV2.S at low or high dose, single or two shots; roughly five received placebo; per-sample allocation not given. Repertoires of vaccine and placebo recipients were sequenced from samples taken on day 63 after the first injection. In Cohort 1b, about 27 adults aged 18-55 years were enrolled at a single site in Boston, USA, between 29 July and 7 August 2020. As a vaccine, Ad26.COV2.S was a replication-incompetent adenovirus type 26 vector that expressed a prefusion-stabilized SARS-CoV-2 spike protein derived from the original Wuhan strain. The full study reports these points: Compared with placebo recipients, Ad26.COV2.S recipients showed higher spike-specific TCR breadth (P = 0.0014). After vaccination, substantial breadth of spike-specific CD8+ and CD4+ T cell responses was reported. According to the authors, total T cell responses may have been underestimated by the TCR breadth and depth analyses. The study was not powered for comparison of responses between vaccine doses or regimens. Vaccine and placebo recipients had similar non-spike TCR breadth, a finding consistent with the vaccine containing only spike.

The CDR3 starts with the cysteine, ends with the phenylalanine, and has 13 residues. Just the 39-base CDR3 DNA is kept, in frame starting at base 1. The germline V gene encodes CDR1 SGHTA and CDR2 FQGNSA. A distance of 9 bases separates the germline ends of V and J, which lose 5 bases and 2 bases respectively. The chain uses TRBV7-2 and TRBJ1-2; no confident D gene assignment can be made. The sample in question was peripheral blood, obtained in a trial of Ad26.COV2.S vaccine versus placebo. The TCR was taken from a person aged 18 to 59 who received the Ad26.COV2.S COVID-19 vaccine or a placebo. CDR3 loop: CASSPDGNYGYTF. The nucleotides are TGTGCCAGCAGCCCGGACGGGAACTATGGCTACACCTTC.